This is a list of T cell receptor beta chains from one sample in a study of OX40 agonist ivuxolimab in advanced cancers. Method: immunoSEQ multiplex PCR; TCRdb's copy keeps in-frame clones and lacks some. The sample has 58,000 or so clones, roughly 89% seen once. This specimen was CD4+ or CD8+ T cells sorted from blood, taken in a trial of the OX40 agonist ivuxolimab. Receptors originate from an adult with an advanced solid tumor such as melanoma, head and neck, liver or kidney cancer. CDR3s include the opening cysteine and the closing phenylalanine or tryptophan. The order of the fields is CDR3 DNA, CDR3 protein, D gene, clone size, V gene, J gene. A D gene is named only where the DNA matches it firmly. Clone size appears in some rows only: once, few, many, or a class for an expanded clone.

DNA: TGTGCCAGCAGTTTATCGTGGACAGGACTGAACACTGAAGCTTTCTTT
CDR3: CASSLSWTGLNTEAFF
D: TRBD1
size: NA
V: TRBV27
J: TRBJ1-1

DNA: TGTGCCAGCAGCGCGGGGGGCAGCCAAATAGCTTTCTTT
CDR3: CASSAGGSQIAFF
D: NA
size: NA
V: TRBV9
J: TRBJ1-1

DNA: TGTGCCAGCAGCCTTGAGGGACTCTATGGCTACACCTTC
CDR3: CASSLEGLYGYTF
D: NA
size: NA
V: TRBV21-1
J: TRBJ1-2

DNA: TGTGCCAGTAGTACTTTAGGGGAACTGTTTTTT
CDR3: CASSTLGELFF
D: NA
size: medium-sized
V: TRBV19
J: TRBJ1-4

DNA: TGTGCCAGCAGTTCACAGGGGGGACGCGGGACCGGGGAGCTGTTTTTT
CDR3: CASSSQGGRGTGELFF
D: TRBD1
size: NA
V: TRBV7-9
J: TRBJ2-2

DNA: TGTGCCATCAGTGAGGGTCGGGGAGCTCCGGACACCATATATTTT
CDR3: CAISEGRGAPDTIYF
D: NA
size: NA
V: TRBV10-3
J: TRBJ1-3

DNA: TGTGCCAGCAGCCTCGGGACAGTCGAGACCCAGTACTTC
CDR3: CASSLGTVETQYF
D: TRBD1
size: NA
V: TRBV7-6
J: TRBJ2-5

DNA: TGTGCCAGCAGCTTAGCGCCCGCTAGCGGGAATTACGAGCAGTACTTC
CDR3: CASSLAPASGNYEQYF
D: TRBD2
size: NA
V: TRBV7-6
J: TRBJ2-7

DNA: TGTGCCAGCAGTTTACTAGCGGGAGCCTCCGAGCAGTACTTC
CDR3: CASSLLAGASEQYF
D: TRBD2
size: NA
V: TRBV28
J: TRBJ2-7

DNA: TGCGCCAGCAGCCTAGGCCCGCACCCCATCGCTGAAGCTTTCTTT
CDR3: CASSLGPHPIAEAFF
D: NA
size: NA
V: TRBV4-1
J: TRBJ1-1

DNA: TGCGCCAGCAGTGAGTGGACAGGGGAAGCCGGGGAGCTGTTTTTT
CDR3: CASSEWTGEAGELFF
D: TRBD1
size: NA
V: TRBV10-1
J: TRBJ2-2

DNA: TGTGCCAGCAGGGGGGATCCGATTTACGAGCAGTACTTC
CDR3: CASRGDPIYEQYF
D: NA
size: NA
V: TRBV2
J: TRBJ2-7

DNA: TGTGCCATCAGTGAGTCAGGGTTGGACACTGAAGCTTTCTTT
CDR3: CAISESGLDTEAFF
D: NA
size: NA
V: TRBV10-3
J: TRBJ1-1

DNA: TGTGCCAGCAGTCAACAGGGGGATACGCAGTATTTT
CDR3: CASSQQGDTQYF
D: TRBD1
size: NA
V: TRBV6-5
J: TRBJ2-3

DNA: TGCGCCAGCAGCACCCCCATAGCGGGAAATAGCTACGAGCAGTACTTC
CDR3: CASSTPIAGNSYEQYF
D: TRBD2
size: NA
V: TRBV5-1
J: TRBJ2-7

DNA: TGCAGCGTACATAGTACCTCGGATGAGCAGTTCTTC
CDR3: CSVHSTSDEQFF
D: NA
size: NA
V: TRBV29-1
J: TRBJ2-1

DNA: TGTGCCAGCAGTTTATTGGGGGGACTTACCTACGAGCAGTACTTC
CDR3: CASSLLGGLTYEQYF
D: NA
size: few
V: TRBV28
J: TRBJ2-7

DNA: TGTGCCACCAGCAGAGAGACAGGGATGTATTCCTATGGCTACACCTTC
CDR3: CATSRETGMYSYGYTF
D: TRBD1
size: NA
V: TRBV15
J: TRBJ1-2

DNA: TGTGCCAGCACCTTGGGATTACCCAACACCGGGGAGCTGTTTTTT
CDR3: CASTLGLPNTGELFF
D: NA
size: NA
V: TRBV9
J: TRBJ2-2

DNA: TGCAGCGTCAGCGGGCCCACCGGGGAGCTGTTTTTT
CDR3: CSVSGPTGELFF
D: NA
size: NA
V: TRBV29-1
J: TRBJ2-2

DNA: TGCGCCAGCAGCTTGGCCGCGGGGACCGAGTATGGCTACACCTTC
CDR3: CASSLAAGTEYGYTF
D: NA
size: NA
V: TRBV5-1
J: TRBJ1-2

DNA: NA
CDR3: CASSKECVFWQWNPAPRLFF
D: NA
size: NA
V: TRBV21-1
J: TRBJ1-4

DNA: TGTGCCAGCAGCGGACGCGGACAGAGGGGGGACACTGAAGCTTTCTTT
CDR3: CASSGRGQRGDTEAFF
D: NA
size: NA
V: TRBV9
J: TRBJ1-1

DNA: TGTGCCAGCAGCCAAGGACGGGATGAAGCTTTCTTT
CDR3: CASSQGRDEAFF
D: NA
size: NA
V: TRBV7-9
J: TRBJ1-1

DNA: TGTGCCAGCAGCCTCCGACAGGGGGACACCGGGGAGCTGTTTTTT
CDR3: CASSLRQGDTGELFF
D: TRBD1
size: NA
V: TRBV9
J: TRBJ2-2

DNA: TGTGCCAGCACCCTAAACCCAGTGAACACTGAAGCTTTCTTT
CDR3: CASTLNPVNTEAFF
D: NA
size: NA
V: TRBV7-9
J: TRBJ1-1

DNA: TGTGCCAGCAGTACGGGCAATCAGCCCCAGCATTTT
CDR3: CASSTGNQPQHF
D: NA
size: once
V: TRBV27
J: TRBJ1-5

DNA: TGCGCCAGCAGCCAACCCAATCAGCCCCAGCATTTT
CDR3: CASSQPNQPQHF
D: NA
size: NA
V: TRBV4-1
J: TRBJ1-5

DNA: TGTGCCAGCAGTTTCTTTCAACCCCGGGGTGAAGCTTTCTTT
CDR3: CASSFFQPRGEAFF
D: NA
size: NA
V: TRBV28
J: TRBJ1-1

DNA: TGTGCCAGTAGTATTCAGGGGGATAGCAATCAGCCCCAGCATTTT
CDR3: CASSIQGDSNQPQHF
D: TRBD1
size: few
V: TRBV19
J: TRBJ1-5

DNA: TGTGCCAGCAGCCTGGGGGGGGGAGGAAGCAATCAGCCCCAGCATTTT
CDR3: CASSLGGGGSNQPQHF
D: NA
size: NA
V: TRBV7-8
J: TRBJ1-5

DNA: TGTGCCAGCAGTTTATCCGGACTAGCGGGAGGGTTTTGGACCACAGATACGCAGTATTTT
CDR3: CASSLSGLAGGFWTTDTQYF
D: TRBD2
size: NA
V: TRBV27
J: TRBJ2-3

DNA: TGCACCAGCAGCCTCGGAATAGGGCTCGACAATGAGCAGTTCTTC
CDR3: CTSSLGIGLDNEQFF
D: NA
size: NA
V: TRBV1
J: TRBJ2-1

DNA: TGTGCCAGCAGTTTATGGGGAGAGGAGGAAGCTTTCTTT
CDR3: CASSLWGEEEAFF
D: NA
size: NA
V: TRBV27
J: TRBJ1-1

DNA: TGTGCCAGCAGTTTATCTCCCCTCGAGCGTGGCTACACCTTC
CDR3: CASSLSPLERGYTF
D: NA
size: NA
V: TRBV27
J: TRBJ1-2

DNA: TGTGCCAGCAGCACCGGGACCGAAAACATTCAGTACTTC
CDR3: CASSTGTENIQYF
D: NA
size: NA
V: TRBV21-1
J: TRBJ2-4

DNA: TGTGCCAGTAGTGGACTAGCGGGAGCACCCCACCCCCCAGATACGCAGTATTTT
CDR3: CASSGLAGAPHPPDTQYF
D: TRBD2
size: NA
V: TRBV19
J: TRBJ2-3

DNA: TGTGCCAGCTCACAGGGGTTTCAGCCCCAGCATTTT
CDR3: CASSQGFQPQHF
D: TRBD1
size: NA
V: TRBV6-6
J: TRBJ1-5

DNA: TGTGCCAGCAGTGCTATGACTAGCGGCTACAATGAGCAGTTCTTC
CDR3: CASSAMTSGYNEQFF
D: TRBD2
size: NA
V: TRBV2
J: TRBJ2-1

DNA: TGCGCCACCGCTGGGGCCTACGAGCAGTACTTC
CDR3: CATAGAYEQYF
D: NA
size: NA
V: TRBV7-8
J: TRBJ2-7

DNA: TGTGCCAGTAGGCCAACTACGAGCCTCTACGAGCAGTACTTC
CDR3: CASRPTTSLYEQYF
D: NA
size: NA
V: TRBV19
J: TRBJ2-7

DNA: TGTGCCAGCAGCGGGACAGATCTAGCCAAAAACATTCAGTACTTC
CDR3: CASSGTDLAKNIQYF
D: TRBD1
size: NA
V: TRBV13
J: TRBJ2-4